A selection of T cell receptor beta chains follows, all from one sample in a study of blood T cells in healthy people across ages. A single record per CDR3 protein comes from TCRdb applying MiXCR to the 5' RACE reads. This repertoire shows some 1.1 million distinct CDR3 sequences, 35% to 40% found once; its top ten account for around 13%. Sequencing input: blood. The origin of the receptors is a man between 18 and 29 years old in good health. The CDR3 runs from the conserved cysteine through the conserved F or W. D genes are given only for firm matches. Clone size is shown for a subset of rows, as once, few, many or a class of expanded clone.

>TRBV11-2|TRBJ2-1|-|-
TGTGCCAGCAGCTTAGGTGGCGGTCGGTTCTTC
CASSLGGGRFF
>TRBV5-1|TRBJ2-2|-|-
TGCGCCAGCAGCCCCAGGGCGGGGCCCAACACCGGGGAGCTGTTTTTT
CASSPRAGPNTGELFF
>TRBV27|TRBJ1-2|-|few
TGTGCCAGCACCTCAAACAGGGTCTTCGGCTACACCTTC
CASTSNRVFGYTF
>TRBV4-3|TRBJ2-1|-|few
TGCGCCAGCAGCCAAGAGCGCGGGGGCCTGATCTACGAGCAGTTCTTC
CASSQERGGLIYEQFF
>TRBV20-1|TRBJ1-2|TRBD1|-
TGCAGTGCTAGAGGTGACAGGGGTGGCTACACCTTC
CSARGDRGGYTF
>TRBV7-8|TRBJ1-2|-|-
TGTGCCAGCAGCGCCCTGCGGGATTCGGGTGGCTACACCTTC
CASSALRDSGGYTF
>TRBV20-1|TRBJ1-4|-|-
TGCAGTGCTTCGGGCCAGAAAGGGGAAAAACTGTTTTTT
CSASGQKGEKLFF
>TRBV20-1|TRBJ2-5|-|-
TGCAGTGCTAGTTTGGCGGGGGCCTACAATGAGCAGTACTTC
CSASLAGAYNEQYF
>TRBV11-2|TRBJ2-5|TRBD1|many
TGTGCCAGCAGCACCGGACAGGGAGAGACCCAGTACTTC
CASSTGQGETQYF
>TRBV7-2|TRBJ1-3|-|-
TGTGCCAGCAGCTCCTCTTGGACAGTAAGAAACACCTTATATTTT
CASSSSWTVRNTLYF
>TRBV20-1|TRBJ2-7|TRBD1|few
TGCAGTGCTAGGCAGGGACAGGGGGACGAGCAGTACTTC
CSARQGQGDEQYF
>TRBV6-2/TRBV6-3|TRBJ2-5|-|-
TGTGCCAGCGGCGCTCAAGAGACCCAGTACTTC
CASGAQETQYF
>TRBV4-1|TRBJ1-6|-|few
TGCGCCAGCAGCCAAGGTCGCCTGCTACATTCACCCCTCCACTTT
CASSQGRLLHSPLHF
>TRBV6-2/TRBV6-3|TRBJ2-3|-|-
TGTGCCAGCGATTACCGGTGGGAGCAGATAGGAGATACGCAGTATTTT
CASDYRWEQIGDTQYF
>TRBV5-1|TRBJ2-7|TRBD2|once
TGCGCCAGCAGCTTGGAGCTAGCGGGAGCCTACAATGAGCAGTACTTC
CASSLELAGAYNEQYF
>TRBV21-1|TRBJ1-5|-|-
TGTGCCAGGACAGACGAAGGCGATAGCAATCAGCCCCAGCATTTT
CARTDEGDSNQPQHF
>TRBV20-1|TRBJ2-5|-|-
TGCAGTGCTAGAGTAGGGACCTACTTCGAAGAGACCCAGTACTTC
CSARVGTYFEETQYF
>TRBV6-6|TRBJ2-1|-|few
TGTGCCAGCAGATCCACCATAAAGGGGTCCTACAATGAGCAGTTCTTC
CASRSTIKGSYNEQFF
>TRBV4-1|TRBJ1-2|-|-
TGCGCCAGCAGCCAAGGTGTGGGCTTCGACTATGGCTACACCTTC
CASSQGVGFDYGYTF
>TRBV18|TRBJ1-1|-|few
TGTGCCAGCTCCTCAGGGCTCCCAAACTTGAACACTGAAGCTTTCTTT
CASSSGLPNLNTEAFF
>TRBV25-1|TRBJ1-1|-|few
TGTGCCAGCACAGGGAGGTCTGAAGCTTTCTTT
CASTGRSEAFF
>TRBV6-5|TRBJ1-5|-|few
TGTGCCAGCAGTTACTCGAAAGGGAGAGGGAGCAATCAGCCCCAGCATTTT
CASSYSKGRGSNQPQHF
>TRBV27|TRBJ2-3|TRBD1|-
TGTGCCAGCAGTTTAAGATGGCGGGCAGGGGGCGATGATGCGCAGTATTTT
CASSLRWRAGGDDAQYF
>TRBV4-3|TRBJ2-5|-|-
TGCGCCAGCAGCCAAGATCAGGGTTACCTAGAGACCCAGTACTTC
CASSQDQGYLETQYF
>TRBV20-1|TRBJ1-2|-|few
TGCAGTGCTAAGGGCTACACCTTC
CSAKGYTF
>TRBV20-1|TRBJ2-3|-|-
TGCAGTGCTGGCGGGTCGAATACGCAGTATTTT
CSAGGSNTQYF
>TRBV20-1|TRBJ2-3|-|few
TGCAGTGCTAGAACCTTGGGCGCAGATACGCAGTATTTT
CSARTLGADTQYF
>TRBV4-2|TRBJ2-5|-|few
TGTGCCAGCAGCCAACTTCTGCGCCAAGAGACCCAGTACTTC
CASSQLLRQETQYF
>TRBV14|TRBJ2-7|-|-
TGTGCCAGCAGCCATCCCGGACTCGAGCAGTACTTC
CASSHPGLEQYF
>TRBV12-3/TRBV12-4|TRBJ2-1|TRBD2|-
TGTGCCAGCAGTTTAGTAGCGGGGGGGCCTAAGGACATTGAGCAGTTCTTC
CASSLVAGGPKDIEQFF
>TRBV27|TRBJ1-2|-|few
TGTGCCAGCTGGAGCCCGGGTCCTTACGGCTACACCTTC
CASWSPGPYGYTF
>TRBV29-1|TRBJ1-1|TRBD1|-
TGCAGCGTTGAAGGACAGACAGGGGCGGGAGCTTTCTTT
CSVEGQTGAGAFF
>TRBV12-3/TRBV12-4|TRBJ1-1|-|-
TGTGCCAGCAGTTCCCAATGGGGGGACACTGAAGCTTTCTTT
CASSSQWGDTEAFF
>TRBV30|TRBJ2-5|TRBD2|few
TGTGCCTGGAGTCCCAAGACTAGCTCGGCCAATGAGCAGTACTTC
CAWSPKTSSANEQYF
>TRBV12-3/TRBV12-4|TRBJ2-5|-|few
TGTGCCAGCAGTTTAGACACTACCCAAGAGACCCAGTACTTC
CASSLDTTQETQYF
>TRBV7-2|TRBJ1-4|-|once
TGTGCCAGCAGCTTAGCGGCACTCAATAATGAAAAACTGTTTTTT
CASSLAALNNEKLFF
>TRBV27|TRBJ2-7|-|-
TGTGCCAGCAGTTTCAGGATCCCCTCCTACGAGCAGTACTTC
CASSFRIPSYEQYF
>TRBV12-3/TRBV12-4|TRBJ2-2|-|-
TGTGCCAGCAGTTTGACGTTTTTCGCCGGGGAGCTGTTTTTT
CASSLTFFAGELFF
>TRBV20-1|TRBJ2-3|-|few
TGCAGTGCTAGAGATCGCACAGACTTCACAGATACGCAGTATTTT
CSARDRTDFTDTQYF
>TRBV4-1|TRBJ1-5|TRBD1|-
TGCGCCAGCAGCCAAGAGAGGTTGGAGGGGGCTCCCCTTAATCAGCCCCAGCATTTT
CASSQERLEGAPLNQPQHF
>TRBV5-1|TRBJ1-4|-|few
TGCGCCAGCAGCTTTGAATTGGGGCTCGGTGAAAAACTGTTTTTT
CASSFELGLGEKLFF
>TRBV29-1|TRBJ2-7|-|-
TGCAGCGTCGAAGAAGGGAGAGACAATGAGCAGTACTTC
CSVEEGRDNEQYF
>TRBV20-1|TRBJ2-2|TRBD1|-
TGCAGTGCTAGACGGACAGGGATGACCGGGGAGCTGTTTTTT
CSARRTGMTGELFF
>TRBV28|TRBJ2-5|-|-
TGTGCCAGCAGTTTTCGGGGGGCCCAGGAGACCCAGTACTTC
CASSFRGAQETQYF
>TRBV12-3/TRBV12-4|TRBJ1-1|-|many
TGTGCCAGCAGTCCCCGCGGATACACTGAAGCTTTCTTT
CASSPRGYTEAFF
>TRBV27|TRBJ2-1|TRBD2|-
TGTGCCAGCAGTTTATCGCAGCGGGGGGTGTACAATGAGCAGTTCTTC
CASSLSQRGVYNEQFF
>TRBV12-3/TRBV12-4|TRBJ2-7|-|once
TGTGCCAGCAGATCCGAGGGGAGCTCCTACAATGAGCAGTACTTC
CASRSEGSSYNEQYF
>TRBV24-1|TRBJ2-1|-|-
TGTGCCACCAGTTCGGGGGGCCCATACGATGAGCAGTTCTTC
CATSSGGPYDEQFF
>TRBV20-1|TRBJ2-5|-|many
TGCAGTGCTATTTCAGTGACGGAGACCCAGTACTTC
CSAISVTETQYF